The next 17 T cell receptor beta chains were all read from a single sample in a study of cytomegalovirus exposure and HLA in healthy donors listed by TCRdb under 2017. Library method: the immunoSEQ multiplex PCR assay. For the multiplex PCR, a mixture combining 60 forward primers for TCR Vbeta segments and 13 reverse primers for TCR Jbeta segments was used. TCRdb provides this immuneACCESS table in a form limited to in-frame rearrangements. Some clones are lacking; in checked studies, under half of them reflect an unresolved V gene, and why the rest are absent is not known. The sample table records about 70,000 clones; 55% to 65% of these occur just once. The ten biggest clones cover approximately 2.6% of the sample. What was sequenced was PBMCs. The source is a man aged 30-40 years in good health and CMV-seronegative.

This clone turned up a few times. This sequence joins TRBV29-1 and TRBJ1-4; TRBD1 aligns across 7 bases. There are 13 residues in the CDR3. The V segment lost 7 bases and the J segment 4 bases; nucleotides outside the gene matches: 6. Germline V gene data show CDR1 as SQVTM and CDR2 as ANQGSEA. Here the CDR3 reads CSARGRSNEKLFF. CDR3 coding DNA: TGCAGCGCTAGGGGGCGGAGTAATGAAAAACTGTTTTTT.

This chain connects TRBV30 to TRBJ2-5, with TRBD2 matching 16 bases. Germline V gene data show CDR1 as GTSNPN and CDR2 as SVGIG (reference sequence). The CDR3 sequence is 16 residues long. Trimming took 0 bases from V and 2 from J; bases not matched to a gene: 0. The CDR3 DNA reads TGTGCCTGGAGTGTGGGACTAGCGGGGGGGCAAGAGACCCAGTACTTC. Residues: CAWSVGLAGGQETQYF.

The V gene is TRBV2, the J gene TRBJ1-5, with D unclear. The CDR3 runs 15 residues. The V gene's germline CDR1 is SNHLY and CDR2 FYNNEI. Trimming removed 0 bases from V and 0 bases from J, with 6 bases in between. The CDR3 DNA follows: TGTGCCAGCAGTGAAGCGGGCTATAGCAATCAGCCCCAGCATTTT. Translation gives CASSEAGYSNQPQHF.

This chain joins TRBV4-2 and TRBJ2-7, with TRBD2 identical over 9 bases. CDR3 length equals 16 residues. Germline CDR1 is LGHNA and CDR2 is YNFKEQ. J was trimmed by 6 bases and V by 0 bases; bases with no gene match: 9. The CDR3 sequence is CASSQDLLAGFSEQYF. CDR3 DNA: TGTGCCAGCAGCCAAGATTTGCTAGCGGGGTTTAGCGAGCAGTACTTC.

The rearrangement joins TRBV7-2 to TRBJ1-1; D is undetermined. Germline assignment: CDR1 SGHTA and CDR2 FQGNSA. The length of the CDR3 is 13 residues. Trimming pared 5 bases from V and 0 bases from J, leaving 7 bases between. The CDR3 sequence: CASSIQVNTEAFF. In DNA, the CDR3 is TGTGCCAGCAGCATTCAGGTGAACACTGAAGCTTTCTTT.

This clone was counted only a few times. This rearrangement joins TRBV23-1 to TRBJ2-4; TRBD2 agrees at 7 bases. TRBV23-1 is an ORF; its function is uncertain. J gave up 6 bases and V 0 bases, and 8 bases lay outside the gene matches. The CDR3 runs 16 residues. The CDR3 is CASSQSMGGASNIQYF. CDR3 in DNA: TGCGCCAGCAGTCAATCGATGGGAGGGGCCTCAAACATTCAGTACTTC.

The rearrangement uses TRBV9 and TRBJ2-5, with 8 bases fitting TRBD2. J was trimmed by 7 bases and V by 1 base; bases with no gene match: 9. The length of the CDR3 is 15 residues. CDR1 is SGDLS, CDR2 YYNGEE, per germline. DNA for the CDR3: TGTGCCAGCAGCGTAACCCCGGGGGGGCGCGGGACCCAGTACTTC. Translating gives CASSVTPGGRGTQYF. The full variable domain, in which reference TRBV9 and TRBJ2-5 provide the parts outside the CDR3, is DSGVTQTPKHLITATGQRVTLRCSPRSGDLSVYWYQQSLDQGLQFLIQYYNGEERAKGNILERFSAQQFPDLHSELNLSSLELGDSALYFCASSVTPGGRGTQYFGPGTRLLVL.

This rearrangement joins TRBV7-2 to TRBJ1-5, with 7 bases identical to TRBD1. The CDR3 runs to 17 residues. With 3 bases clipped from V and 4 bases from J, the junction kept 12 bases outside the gene matches. CDR1 is SGHTA and CDR2 is FQGNSA in the germline V gene. CDR3: CASSFSSGTVGNQPQHF. In nucleotides, the CDR3 is TGTGCCAGCAGCTTCTCGTCCGGGACAGTGGGAAATCAGCCCCAGCATTTT.

This clone was seen a few times. The J gene is TRBJ2-7, the V gene TRBV5-5; TRBD2 matches 8 bases. The CDR3 loop spans 14 amino acids. Germline assignment: CDR1 SGHKS and CDR2 YYEKEE (reference sequence). V lost 1 base to trimming and J lost 4 bases; unmatched junction nucleotides: 4. CDR3 region: CASSLRGGLYEQYF. CDR3 coding DNA: TGTGCCAGCAGCTTGCGGGGGGGGCTGTACGAGCAGTACTTC.

This clone was recorded once. The rearrangement links TRBV6-1 to TRBJ2-5; D possibly corresponds to TRBD2 (5 bases). The CDR3 has 12 amino acids. The V gene lost 6 bases and the J gene lost 1 base, with 6 bases spanning the gap. Germline CDR1 MNHNS, CDR2 SASEGT. The CDR3 sequence: CASSGVQETQYF. The CDR3 DNA sequence: TGTGCCAGCAGCGGGGTCCAAGAGACCCAGTACTTC.

There are a few counts of this clone. The V call is TRBV25-1, the J call TRBJ1-6; D remains unclear. The CDR3 consists of 13 residues. Germline lookup yields CDR1 MGHDK and CDR2 SYGVNS. The germline V and J ends were trimmed by 3 bases and 9 bases, with 9 bases remaining between them. CDR3 nucleotides: TGTGCCAGCAGTGAGTACGAGGTTTCACCCCTCCACTTT. This translates into CASSEYEVSPLHF.

This chain uses TRBV7-8 with TRBJ1-3; D gene ambiguous. Looked up from germline, CDR1 is SGHVS and CDR2 is FQNEAQ. V was cut by 2 bases and J by 0 bases, with 8 bases left in between. The CDR3 has 15 amino acids. The CDR3 nucleotides are TGTGCCAGCAGCTTAAGTTACTTCTCTGGAAACACCATATATTTT. This encodes CASSLSYFSGNTIYF.

J is TRBJ2-5 and V is TRBV29-1; 11 bases match TRBD1. Germline lookup yields CDR1 SQVTM and CDR2 ANQGSEA. Trimming cost V 7 bases and J 1 base; bases outside gene matches: 2. The CDR3 extends over 13 amino acids. CDR3 amino acids: CSAGQGAQETQYF. As DNA, the CDR3 is TGCAGCGCTGGACAGGGGGCCCAAGAGACCCAGTACTTC.

The rearrangement joins TRBV4-1 to TRBJ2-7, with 8 bases fitting TRBD1. The CDR3 is 16 amino acids. V shed 4 bases and J 0 bases; nucleotides not matched to a gene: 8. Germline CDR1 reads MGHRA; CDR2 reads YSYEKL. DNA of the CDR3: TGCGCCAGCAGCCTAAAACCTCAGGGGGCCTCCTACGAGCAGTACTTC. Amino acids: CASSLKPQGASYEQYF.

The chain couples TRBV6-5 to TRBJ2-3, with 8 positions matching TRBD2. This CDR3 has 16 residues. V shed 3 bases and J 3 bases; nucleotides not matched to a gene: 8. Germline assignment: CDR1 MNHEY and CDR2 SVGAGI. The CDR3 loop is CASSYSWTSRTDTQYF. Written as DNA, the CDR3 is TGTGCCAGCAGTTATTCGTGGACTAGCCGGACAGATACGCAGTATTTT.

The gene calls are TRBV29-1 and TRBJ1-2; D call uncertain. The germline CDR1 and CDR2 sequences are SQVTM and ANQGSEA. V was pared by 4 bases and J by 4 bases, with 10 bases between. CDR3 length: 12 amino acids. The CDR3 loop is CSVAPPGYGYTF. Written as DNA, the CDR3 is TGCAGCGTTGCCCCTCCCGGCTATGGCTACACCTTC.

J is TRBJ2-7 and V is TRBV7-8; TRBD2 agrees at 7 bases. Losses at the gene ends were 3 bases for V and 2 bases for J; bases not matched to a gene: 4. The germline gives CDR1 SGHVS, CDR2 FQNEAQ. This CDR3 has 14 residues. This chain's CDR3 is CASSFGGGPYEQYF. The CDR3 DNA is TGTGCCAGCAGCTTCGGCGGGGGTCCCTACGAGCAGTACTTC.